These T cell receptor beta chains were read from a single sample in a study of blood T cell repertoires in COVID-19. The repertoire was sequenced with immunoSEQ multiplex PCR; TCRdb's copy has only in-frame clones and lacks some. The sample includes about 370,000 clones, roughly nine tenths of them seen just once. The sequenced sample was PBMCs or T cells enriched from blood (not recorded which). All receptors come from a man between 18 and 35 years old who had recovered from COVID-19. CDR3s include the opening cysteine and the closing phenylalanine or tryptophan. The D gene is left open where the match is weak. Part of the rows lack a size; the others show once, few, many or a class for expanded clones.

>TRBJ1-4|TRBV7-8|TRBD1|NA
TGTGCCAGCAGCTTAGCCACCATACAGGGGGCGAGGACTAATGAAAAACTGTTTTTT
CASSLATIQGARTNEKLFF
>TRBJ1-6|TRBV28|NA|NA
TGTGCCAGCAGAAACCGGACAGCCCGCTCCCCCCTCCACTTT
CASRNRTARSPLHF
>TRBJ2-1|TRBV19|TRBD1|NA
TGTGCCAGTACCTTAGACAGGGGGAGCTACAATGAGCAGTTCTTC
CASTLDRGSYNEQFF
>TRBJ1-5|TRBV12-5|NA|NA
TGTGCTAGTGGATTCCAATCTTACAGGGATAGCAATCAGCCCCAGCATTTT
CASGFQSYRDSNQPQHF
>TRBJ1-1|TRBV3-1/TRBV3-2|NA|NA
TGTGCCAGCAGCCAAGATTGGCAGGGAACTTTCTTT
CASSQDWQGTFF
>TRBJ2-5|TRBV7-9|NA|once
TGTGCCAGCAGCTTAGTAGAAGAGACCCAGTACTTC
CASSLVEETQYF
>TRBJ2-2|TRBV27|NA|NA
TGTGCCAGCAGTCCCCTGGGAGGCGTCCTCACCGGGGAGCTGTTTTTT
CASSPLGGVLTGELFF
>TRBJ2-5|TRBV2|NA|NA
TGTGCCAGCTCTAGCGCCCAAGAGACCCAGTACTTC
CASSSAQETQYF
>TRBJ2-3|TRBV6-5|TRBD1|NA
TGTGCCAGCAGTTTCCGACAGGGGCTCACAGATACGCAGTATTTT
CASSFRQGLTDTQYF
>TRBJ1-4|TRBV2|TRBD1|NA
TGTGCCAGCGCGGTTCAGGGGGCGCCGGGTGAAAAACTGTTTTTT
CASAVQGAPGEKLFF
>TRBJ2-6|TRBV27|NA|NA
TGTGCCAGCAGTCAGAACTCTGGGGCCAACGTCCTGACTTTC
CASSQNSGANVLTF
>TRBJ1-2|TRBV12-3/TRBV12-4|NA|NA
TGTGCCAGCAGCCCCTCCGAGGACTATGGCTACACCTTC
CASSPSEDYGYTF
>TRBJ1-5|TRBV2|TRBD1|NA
TGTGCCAGCAGTGTAACGGACAGGGGAAACCAGCCCCAGCATTTT
CASSVTDRGNQPQHF
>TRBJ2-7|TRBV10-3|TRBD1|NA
TGTGCCATCAGTGCTGTGAGGACAGGGCTCTACGAGCAGTACTTC
CAISAVRTGLYEQYF